This TCR beta chain was sequenced during a study of beta chain features in type 1 diabetes. Expressed TCRB transcripts were sequenced because the entire RNA isolate underwent reverse transcription. Produced via immunoSEQ multiplex PCR; TCRdb's table is partial and in-frame only. The sample includes about 360,000 clones, 10% to 15% seen only once; the top ten take 0.0095% to 0.012%. A few counts support this clone. Antigen: not known. Germline V CDR1 and CDR2: SEHNR, FQNEAQ (reference sequence). The ends were cut back, 6 bases at V and 1 base at J, with 12 bases in the middle. The CDR3 contains 14 residues. General observations from the study: All four CD4+ subsets of Type 1 diabetes patients contained TCRB CDR3s that were moderately but significantly shorter.

The chain combines TRBV7-9 with TRBJ1-1, with TRBD1 as a possible D gene (6 bases). Sequenced sample: naive CD4+ T cells from blood. The sequence derives from a woman between 18 and 29 years old with type 1 diabetes. CDR3 nucleotide sequence: TGTGCCAGCAGGCACTCGACAGGGAACACTGAAGCTTTCTTT. Translating gives CASRHSTGNTEAFF.